This T cell receptor beta chain derives from a study of blood T cell repertoires in COVID-19. Study-wide context: Sources were T cells, B-cell-depleted T cells, or PBMCs; the material itself was cDNA or gDNA.

The V end lost 2 bases, the J end lost 2 bases, and 3 bases lay between the germline ends. Per the germline V gene, CDR1 is MDHEN and CDR2 is SYDVKM. CDR3 length: 13 amino acids. TCRdb's table, derived via immunoSEQ multiplex PCR, lists solely in-frame clones and lacks some. The profile shows 110,000 or so clones, over 70% of them singletons. The sample consisted of peripheral blood. The chain couples TRBV28 to TRBJ2-2; D is unclear. This clonotype was obtained from a middle-aged man with acute or convalescent COVID-19. The CDR3 here is CASSLRNTGELFF. CDR3 DNA sequence: TGTGCCAGCAGTTTACGTAACACCGGGGAGCTGTTTTTT.